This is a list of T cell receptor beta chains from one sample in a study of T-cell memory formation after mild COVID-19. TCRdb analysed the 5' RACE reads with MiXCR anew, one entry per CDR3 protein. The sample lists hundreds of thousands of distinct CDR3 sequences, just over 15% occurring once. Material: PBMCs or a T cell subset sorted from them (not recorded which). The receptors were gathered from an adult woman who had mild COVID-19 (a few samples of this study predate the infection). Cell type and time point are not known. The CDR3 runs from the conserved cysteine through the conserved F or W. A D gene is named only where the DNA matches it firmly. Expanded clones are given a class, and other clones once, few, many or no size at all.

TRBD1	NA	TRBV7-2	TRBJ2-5	TGTGCCAGCAGCTTAGGGACAGGGTTTAAAGAGACCCAGTACTTC	CASSLGTGFKETQYF
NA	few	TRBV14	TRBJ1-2	TGTGCCAGCAGCGGACAGCCTAACTATGGCTACACCTTC	CASSGQPNYGYTF
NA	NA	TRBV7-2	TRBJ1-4	TGTGCCAGCAGCCCTTATAGGGAAAAACTGTTTTTT	CASSPYREKLFF
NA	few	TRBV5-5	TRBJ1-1	TGTGCCAGCAGCTCGCCCCACCTAAGGAACACTGAAGCTTTCTTT	CASSSPHLRNTEAFF
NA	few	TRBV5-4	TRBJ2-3	TGTGCCAGCGTTTCCGGGGATACGCAGTATTTT	CASVSGDTQYF
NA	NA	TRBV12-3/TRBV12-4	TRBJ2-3	TGTGCCAGCAGTTACCTGCGGGGAGATACGCAGTATTTT	CASSYLRGDTQYF
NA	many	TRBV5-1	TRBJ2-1	TGCGCCAGCAGCCTTCAAGCGGGCTACTACAATGAGCAGTTCTTC	CASSLQAGYYNEQFF
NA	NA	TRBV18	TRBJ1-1	TGTGCCAGCACGAACCTAACCACCGGGACCGGTGCTTTCTTT	CASTNLTTGTGAFF
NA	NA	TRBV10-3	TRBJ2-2	TGTGCCATCAGGAGGGGCCTACAAACCGGGGAGCTGTTTTTT	CAIRRGLQTGELFF
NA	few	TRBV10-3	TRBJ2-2	TGTGCCATCAGTGAGTCGTCTGGGTTCGCCGGGGAGCTGTTTTTT	CAISESSGFAGELFF
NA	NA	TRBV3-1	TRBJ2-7	TGTGCCAGCAGCCAAGCCGCGGTCTACGAGCAGTACTTC	CASSQAAVYEQYF
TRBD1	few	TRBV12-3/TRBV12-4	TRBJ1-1	TGTGCCAGCAGCCTACCTTTAAGGGGGACAGCAAACACTGAAGCTTTCTTT	CASSLPLRGTANTEAFF
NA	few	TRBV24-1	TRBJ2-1	TGTGCCACCAGTGATTCCGGGACCAACTACAATGAGCAGTTCTTC	CATSDSGTNYNEQFF
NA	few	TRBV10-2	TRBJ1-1	TGCGCCAGCACTTGGGACACCAACACTGAAGCTTTCTTT	CASTWDTNTEAFF
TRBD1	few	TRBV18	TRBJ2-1	TGTGCCAGCTCACCCGGGACAGGGGAATACAATGAGCAGTTCTTC	CASSPGTGEYNEQFF
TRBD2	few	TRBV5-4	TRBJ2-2	TGTGCCAGCAGCTTCGGGGGGGCCGTCACCGGGGAGCTGTTTTTT	CASSFGGAVTGELFF
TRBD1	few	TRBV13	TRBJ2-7	TGTGCCAGCAGCTCTACGACAGGGGTTTTCTACGAGCAGTACTTC	CASSSTTGVFYEQYF
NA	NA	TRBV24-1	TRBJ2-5	TGTGCCACCCGGGGAGAGCCCCAAGAGACCCAGTACTTC	CATRGEPQETQYF
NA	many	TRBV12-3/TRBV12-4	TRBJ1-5	TGTGCCAGCAGTTCCTCGCGATTACGTCAGCCCCAGCATTTT	CASSSSRLRQPQHF
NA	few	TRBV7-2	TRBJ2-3	TGTGCCAGCAGCTTATGGGAAAACACAGATACGCAGTATTTT	CASSLWENTDTQYF
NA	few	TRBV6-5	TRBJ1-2	TGTGCCAGCAGTTACAGGCATGAGGGAGACGGCTACACCTTC	CASSYRHEGDGYTF
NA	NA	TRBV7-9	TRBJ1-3	TGTGCCAGCACCCGGTACCAGGCACTCTCTGGAAACACCATATATTTT	CASTRYQALSGNTIYF
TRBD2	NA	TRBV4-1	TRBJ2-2	TGCGCCAGCAGCCAAGTAGGGCTAGCGGGGGGAGGAAACACCGGGGAGCTGTTTTTT	CASSQVGLAGGGNTGELFF
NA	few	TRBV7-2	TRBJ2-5	TGTGCCAGCAGCTCCCGAGGGGGAGAGACCCAGTACTTC	CASSSRGGETQYF
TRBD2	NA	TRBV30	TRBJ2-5	TGTGCCTGGGGACTAGCGGGGCCCCAAGAGACCCAGTACTTC	CAWGLAGPQETQYF
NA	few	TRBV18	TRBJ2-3	TGTGCCAGCTCACCATACACGCGGATGAGCACAGATACGCAGTATTTT	CASSPYTRMSTDTQYF
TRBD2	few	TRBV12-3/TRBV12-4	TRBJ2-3	TGTGCCAGCAGTTTGCTAGCGGGAGGGCGCACAGATACGCAGTATTTT	CASSLLAGGRTDTQYF
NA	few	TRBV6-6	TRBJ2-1	TGTGCCAGCAGCCGGGCGGCAGTCTCCTACAATGAGCAGTTCTTC	CASSRAAVSYNEQFF
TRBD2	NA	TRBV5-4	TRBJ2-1	TGTGCCAGCACCCCGGGGGGGGGCGCGTCTACTATTCTGGGCAATGAGCAGTTCTTC	CASTPGGGASTILGNEQFF
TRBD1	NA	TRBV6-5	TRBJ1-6	TGTGCCAGCAGTCGAGGACAGGGACAAGGTTCACCCCTCCACTTT	CASSRGQGQGSPLHF
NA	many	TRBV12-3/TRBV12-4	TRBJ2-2	TGTGCCAGCAGTTTAGCCAGGCACACCGGGGAGCTGTTTTTT	CASSLARHTGELFF
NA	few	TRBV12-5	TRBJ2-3	TGTGCTAGTGGTTTTGGTACAGGGTCGGCGGATACGCAGTATTTT	CASGFGTGSADTQYF
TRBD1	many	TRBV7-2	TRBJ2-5	TGTGCCAGCAGCCAGGGGGATCACCAAGAGACCCAGTACTTC	CASSQGDHQETQYF
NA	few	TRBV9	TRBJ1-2	TGTGCCAGCAGCGGACCGCTTTATGGCTACACCTTC	CASSGPLYGYTF
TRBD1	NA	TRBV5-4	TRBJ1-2	TGTGCCAGCAGCGCAAACAGGGGGCTCGGCTATGGCTACACCTTC	CASSANRGLGYGYTF
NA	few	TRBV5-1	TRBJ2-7	TGCGCCAGCAGCTACGGGACTCCTCAGCTAGGCTCCTACGAGCAGTACTTC	CASSYGTPQLGSYEQYF
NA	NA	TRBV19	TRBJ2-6	TGTGCCAGTAGTAGACAGGTCTCTGGGGCCAACGTCCTGACTTTC	CASSRQVSGANVLTF
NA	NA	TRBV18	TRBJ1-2	TGTGCCAGCTCACCACCAACAGGACAATATGGCTACACCTTC	CASSPPTGQYGYTF
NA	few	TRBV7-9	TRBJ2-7	TGTGCCAGCAGCCCCCGGGAGCGGACCTCCTACGAGCAGTACTTC	CASSPRERTSYEQYF
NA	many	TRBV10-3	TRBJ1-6	TGTGCCATCACGGATGCCTATAATTCACCCCTCCACTTT	CAITDAYNSPLHF
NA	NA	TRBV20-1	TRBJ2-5	TGCAGTGCTAGAGATGGGGCCCTCCGGACCCAGTACTTC	CSARDGALRTQYF
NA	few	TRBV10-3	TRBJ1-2	TGTGCCATCAGTGAGTCTACACTCGGTGGCTATGGCTACACCTTC	CAISESTLGGYGYTF
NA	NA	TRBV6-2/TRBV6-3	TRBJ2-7	TGTGCCAGCATTCGGGACACCTACTCCTACGAGCAGTACTTC	CASIRDTYSYEQYF
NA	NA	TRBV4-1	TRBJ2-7	TGCGCCAGCAGCCAAGACCCGTCAGGGTCGGGCTACGAGCAGTACTTC	CASSQDPSGSGYEQYF
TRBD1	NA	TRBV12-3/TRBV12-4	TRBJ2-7	TGTGCCAGCAGTAATACCGGGACAGGGGGACGCGAGCAGTACTTC	CASSNTGTGGREQYF
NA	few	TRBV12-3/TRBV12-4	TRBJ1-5	TGTGCCAGCAGTTTCTCGGACACATGGGCTGGCAATCAGCCCCAGCATTTT	CASSFSDTWAGNQPQHF
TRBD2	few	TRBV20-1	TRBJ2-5	TGCAGTGCTCTAAGGGGGCTAGCGGGGCAAGAGACCCAGTACTTC	CSALRGLAGQETQYF
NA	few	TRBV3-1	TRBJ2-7	TGTGCCAGCAGCCAAGATTTTGGCGGTTTCTCCTACGAGCAGTACTTC	CASSQDFGGFSYEQYF
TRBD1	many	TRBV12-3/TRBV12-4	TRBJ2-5	TGTGCCAGCAGTATCGCCAGGGCAGGGGGCGGGTGGACCCAGTACTTC	CASSIARAGGGWTQYF
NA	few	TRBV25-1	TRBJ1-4	TGTGCCAGCAGTCCTAGGTCAACTAATGAAAAACTGTTTTTT	CASSPRSTNEKLFF
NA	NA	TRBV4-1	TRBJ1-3	TGCGCCAGCAGCCATTCCCGCCTGTCGATAAAGAGGACTCACGGAAACACCATATATTTT	CASSHSRLSIKRTHGNTIYF
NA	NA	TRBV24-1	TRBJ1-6	TGTGCCACCAGTGATGCCCCTCCGGGACTCCCCGGGAGCCATAATCCCCGGCAGGATTCACCCCTCCACTTT	CATSDAPPGLPGSHNPRQDSPLHF
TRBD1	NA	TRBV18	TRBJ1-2	TGTGCCAGCTCACCACAGGAGACAGGGGGCTTTGGCTACACCTTC	CASSPQETGGFGYTF
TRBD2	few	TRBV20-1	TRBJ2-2	TGCAGTGCTAGAACGACTAGCGGGAGGACCACCGGGGAGCTGTTTTTT	CSARTTSGRTTGELFF
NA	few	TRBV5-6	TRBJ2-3	TGTGCCAGCAGCTTGCGGCGGATCAGCACAGATACGCAGTATTTT	CASSLRRISTDTQYF
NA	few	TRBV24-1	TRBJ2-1	TGTGCCACCAGTGATCAGGGTACCATTTACAATGAGCAGTTCTTC	CATSDQGTIYNEQFF
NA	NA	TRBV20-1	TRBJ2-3	TGCAGTGCCGGCCCCGGCGGGGACTTTACATATACGCAGTATTTT	CSAGPGGDFTYTQYF
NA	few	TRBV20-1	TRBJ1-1	TGCAGTGCTATTTCAACCCCAGCGAACACTGAAGCTTTCTTT	CSAISTPANTEAFF
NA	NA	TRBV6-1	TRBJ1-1	TGTGCCAGCAGTTCAGGCAAGAACACTGAAGCTTTCTTT	CASSSGKNTEAFF
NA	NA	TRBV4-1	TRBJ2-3	TGCGCCAGCAGCCACCCCTTAGCAGGGGTAAGCACAGATACGCAGTATTTT	CASSHPLAGVSTDTQYF